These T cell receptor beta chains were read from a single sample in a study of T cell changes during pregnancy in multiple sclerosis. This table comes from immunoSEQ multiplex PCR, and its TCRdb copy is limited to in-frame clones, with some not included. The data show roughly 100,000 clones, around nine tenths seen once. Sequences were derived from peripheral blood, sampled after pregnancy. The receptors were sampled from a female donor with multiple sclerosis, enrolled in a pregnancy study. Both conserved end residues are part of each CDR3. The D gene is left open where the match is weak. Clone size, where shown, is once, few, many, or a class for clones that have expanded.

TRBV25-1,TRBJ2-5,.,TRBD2,TGTGCCAGCAGCGGGCGGGGGGAGAGTCTCCCTCGAGAGACCCAGTACTTC,CASSGRGESLPRETQYF
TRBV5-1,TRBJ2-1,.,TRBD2,TGCGCCAGCAGCTTGGGTGGCGGGGGGGCCTCCTACAATGAGCAGTTCTTC,CASSLGGGGASYNEQFF
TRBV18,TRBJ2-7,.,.,TGTGCCAGCTCACCATCCGGGATAAGGGTTCCCTACGAGCAGTACTTC,CASSPSGIRVPYEQYF
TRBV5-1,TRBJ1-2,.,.,TGCGCCAGCAGCGTCGGGACTTACTATGGCTACACCTTC,CASSVGTYYGYTF
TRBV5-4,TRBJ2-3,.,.,TGTGCCAGCAGTCTGCCGAGGCTCACAGATACGCAGTATTTT,CASSLPRLTDTQYF
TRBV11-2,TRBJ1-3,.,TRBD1,TGTGCCAGCAGCTTCTCCGACAGGGCAAACACCATATATTTT,CASSFSDRANTIYF
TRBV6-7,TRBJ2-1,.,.,TGTGCCAGCAGCCCAAGACCCGCCTCGGGGTACAATGAGCAGTTCTTC,CASSPRPASGYNEQFF
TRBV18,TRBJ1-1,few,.,TGTGCCAGCTCACTACATCAGGGAAGTGGCACTGAAGCTTTCTTT,CASSLHQGSGTEAFF
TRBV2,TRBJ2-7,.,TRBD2,TGTGCCAGCAGTGGAGGGACTAGCCGCTCCTACGAGCAGTACTTC,CASSGGTSRSYEQYF
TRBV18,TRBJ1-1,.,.,TGTGCCAGCTCACCCCGACCTCGGGGGGCGACTGAAGCTTTCTTT,CASSPRPRGATEAFF
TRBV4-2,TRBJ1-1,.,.,TGTGCCAGCAGCCAGACAGTTGAGCCGGCTGAAGCTTTCTTT,CASSQTVEPAEAFF
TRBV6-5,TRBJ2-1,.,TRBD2,TGTGCCAGCAGCTCCAGCGGGGACCCCTACAATGAGCAGTTCTTC,CASSSSGDPYNEQFF
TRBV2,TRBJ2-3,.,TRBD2,TGTGCCAGCAGGCCCCCCGGACTAGTGAGAGATACGCAGTATTTT,CASRPPGLVRDTQYF